The 14 T cell receptor beta chains listed next were all sequenced from one sample in a study of blood T cells in healthy people across ages. The authors ran a second PCR of about 7 to 12 cycles using a sample-barcoded 5' primer and a J-beta primer mix. Using its own MiXCR run on the 5' RACE reads, TCRdb lists one record per CDR3 protein. The data hold about 780,000 distinct CDR3 sequences, with roughly 25% observed a single time. These data were also filed under a second study, of T cells of mothers and their children.

Sequencing was carried out using blood. The receptors shown here come from a boy younger than 18 in good health.

This clonotype was seen more than once but under ten times. The rearrangement links TRBV20-1 to TRBJ2-5, with 8 nucleotides matching TRBD2. The CDR3 runs to 14 residues. V was pared by 6 bases and J by 2 bases, with 8 bases of the junction left unmatched. Germline-derived CDR1 and CDR2 are DFQATT and SNEGSKA (reference sequence). CDR3 nucleotides: TGCAGTGCCCCTCCGGGGGGGATTCAAGAGACCCAGTACTTC. Protein: CSAPPGGIQETQYF.

This clonotype has just a few counts. The chain employs TRBV14 and TRBJ1-4; D is unclear. The CDR3 runs 16 residues. The germline CDR1 and CDR2 sequences are SGHDN and FVKESK. With 4 bases removed from V and 8 bases from J, the gap between germline ends came to 20 bases. CDR3 nucleotides: TGTGCCAGCAGCCCCTTGACCAGGAGAAGTGGCGAAAAACTGTTTTTT. This encodes CASSPLTRRSGEKLFF.

The chain recombines TRBV6-5 with TRBJ2-5; 9 bases align to TRBD1. Germline V gene lookup returns CDR1 MNHEY and CDR2 SVGAGI. The trim removed 5 bases at V and 4 bases at J, leaving 5 bases unmatched. CDR3 length equals 14 residues. In DNA, the CDR3 is TGTGCCAGCAGTCGAGGGGACAGGGCAGAGACCCAGTACTTC. Translating gives CASSRGDRAETQYF.

This clonotype has just a few counts. The rearrangement links TRBV24-1 to TRBJ2-1; no firm D call. The CDR3 has 12 amino acids. Trimming took 1 base from V and 7 from J, leaving 4 bases between them. The germline gives CDR1 KGHDR, CDR2 SFDVKD. CDR3 sequence (DNA): TGTGCCACCAGTGATTTAGATAATGAGCAGTTCTTC. Its translation: CATSDLDNEQFF.

V gene TRBV5-4 combines with J gene TRBJ2-7; D remains ambiguous. Trimming took off 1 base at V and 7 bases at J, with 9 bases between the two ends. Looked up from germline, CDR1 is SGHNT and CDR2 is YYREEE (reference sequence). The CDR3 length is 12 residues. CDR3 in DNA: TGTGCCAGCAGCTTGTGGGGATGGGAGCAGTACTTC. Amino acids: CASSLWGWEQYF.

This clonotype was seen only once. The chain is built from TRBV20-1 and TRBJ2-5; D may be TRBD1 (6 bases). The CDR3 covers 13 residues. Germline CDR1 DFQATT, CDR2 SNEGSKA (reference sequence). With 6 bases removed from V and 5 bases from J, the gap between germline ends came to 16 bases. For the CDR3, the DNA is TGCAGTGCGCCAATCACAGGGATGGAGACCCAGTACTTC. This sequence encodes CSAPITGMETQYF.

The chain combines TRBV7-2 with TRBJ2-1; 11 positions match TRBD2. Trimming removed 6 bases from V and 8 bases from J; junction bases left unmatched: 9. Germline V gene sequence: CDR1 SGHTA, CDR2 FQGNSA. This CDR3 has 15 amino acids. In DNA, the CDR3 is TGTGCCAGCAGTTCAACTAGCGGGGGTAAGGATGAGCAGTTCTTC. Residues: CASSSTSGGKDEQFF.

The chain combines TRBV19 with TRBJ1-1, with TRBD1 matching 8 bases. The trim removed 3 bases at V and 5 bases at J, leaving 8 bases unmatched. Germline-derived CDR1 and CDR2 are LNHDA and SQIVND (reference sequence). The CDR3 is 15 residues long. CDR3 in amino acids: CASSILTGGITEAFF. In DNA, the CDR3 is TGTGCCAGTAGTATTTTAACAGGGGGTATTACTGAAGCTTTCTTT.

This clonotype appeared a few times. The rearrangement joins TRBV11-2 to TRBJ2-2; tentative D call: TRBD2 (5 bases). Deletions cut 6 bases from V and 2 bases from J, with 13 bases between. The germline gives CDR1 SGHAT, CDR2 FQNNGV. The CDR3 loop spans 15 amino acids. CDR3 nucleotides: TGTGCCAGCAGTCCCCTGAGGGCAAACACCGGGGAGCTGTTTTTT. Its translation is CASSPLRANTGELFF.

In its sample, this clonotype was seen a few times. The chain joins TRBV6-5 to TRBJ2-7; no clear D gene. Germline CDR1 reads MNHEY; CDR2 reads SVGAGI. V was pared by 2 bases and J by 0 bases, with 14 bases between. CDR3 size: 16 residues. CDR3 nucleotide sequence: TGTGCCAGCAGTTACACCCGGTGGCCCCCCTCCTACGAGCAGTACTTC. Encoded protein: CASSYTRWPPSYEQYF.

V gene TRBV5-1 combines with J gene TRBJ2-1, with 10 bases lining up with TRBD2. The germline CDR1 and CDR2 sequences are SGHRS and YFSETQ. Losses at the gene ends were 2 bases for V and 6 bases for J; bases not matched to a gene: 8. This CDR3 is built from 16 residues. The CDR3 DNA reads TGCGCCAGCAGCTTACGCCCAGCGGGGGGGTTCAATGAGCAGTTCTTC. Its translation: CASSLRPAGGFNEQFF. Full variable domain (missing parts from reference TRBV5-1 and TRBJ2-1): KAGVTQTPRYLIKTRGQQVTLSCSPISGHRSVSWYQQTPGQGLQFLFEYFSETQRNKGNFPGRFSGRQFSNSRSEMNVSTLELGDSALYLCASSLRPAGGFNEQFFGPGTRLTVL.

The V and J genes are TRBV29-1 and TRBJ2-7; TRBD1 or TRBD2 may be the D gene (6 bases each). The CDR3 extends over 12 amino acids. Trimming pared 5 bases from V and 2 bases from J, leaving 10 bases between. Per germline, CDR1 SQVTM and CDR2 ANQGSEA. CDR3 amino acids: CSVKGGTYEQYF. The CDR3 DNA is TGCAGCGTTAAGGGGGGCACCTACGAGCAGTACTTC.

The rearrangement joins TRBV20-1 to TRBJ2-7; 7 nucleotides align to TRBD2. The J segment lost 3 bases and the V segment lost 6 bases, leaving 17 bases of the junction unmatched. Germline V lookup: CDR1 DFQATT, CDR2 SNEGSKA (reference sequence). The CDR3 consists of 16 residues. This CDR3 reads CSALPTGISGNYEQYF. The CDR3 nucleotides are TGCAGTGCGCTCCCGACCGGGATCAGCGGGAACTACGAGCAGTACTTC.

A few counts support this clonotype. This chain connects TRBV12-3 or TRBV12-4 to TRBJ1-2; the D gene is possibly TRBD1 (5 bases). CDR3 length: 14 residues. V dropped 5 bases and J dropped 8 bases, with 18 bases sitting between them. The CDR3 DNA reads as TGTGCCAGCAGTACCCAACCCTGGGGGGAGGGCTACACCTTC. As protein: CASSTQPWGEGYTF.